This TCR beta chain was sequenced in a study of cytotoxic CD8 clonotypes in ibrutinib-treated CLL. In the study overall: Across samples, productive templates numbered about 280,000 and productive rearrangements reached approximately 94,000 on average. Regarding the study as a whole: The times at which samples were taken varied between sustained-remission and progressing patients.

Some clones are missing from TCRdb's copy, which holds only in-frame ones; the method was immunoSEQ multiplex PCR. The sample has over 250,000 clones, approximately 76% seen once. Remarks on this clone: Its antigen is still unknown. A read error may account for a junction end that differs from germline.

CDR1 and CDR2 (germline): MNHEY, SVGAGI. The CDR3 consists of 15 residues. The genes are TRBV6-5 and TRBJ1-6; no reliable D call. Sequencing was performed on PBMCs, taken at disease progression, from a patient treated with ibrutinib. The receptor comes from a human donor with chronic lymphocytic leukemia. CDR3 sequence reads: CASGYTGNSNSPLHF. In nucleotides, the CDR3 is TGTGCCAGCGGTTACACCGGGAATAGTAATTCACCCCTCCACTTT.